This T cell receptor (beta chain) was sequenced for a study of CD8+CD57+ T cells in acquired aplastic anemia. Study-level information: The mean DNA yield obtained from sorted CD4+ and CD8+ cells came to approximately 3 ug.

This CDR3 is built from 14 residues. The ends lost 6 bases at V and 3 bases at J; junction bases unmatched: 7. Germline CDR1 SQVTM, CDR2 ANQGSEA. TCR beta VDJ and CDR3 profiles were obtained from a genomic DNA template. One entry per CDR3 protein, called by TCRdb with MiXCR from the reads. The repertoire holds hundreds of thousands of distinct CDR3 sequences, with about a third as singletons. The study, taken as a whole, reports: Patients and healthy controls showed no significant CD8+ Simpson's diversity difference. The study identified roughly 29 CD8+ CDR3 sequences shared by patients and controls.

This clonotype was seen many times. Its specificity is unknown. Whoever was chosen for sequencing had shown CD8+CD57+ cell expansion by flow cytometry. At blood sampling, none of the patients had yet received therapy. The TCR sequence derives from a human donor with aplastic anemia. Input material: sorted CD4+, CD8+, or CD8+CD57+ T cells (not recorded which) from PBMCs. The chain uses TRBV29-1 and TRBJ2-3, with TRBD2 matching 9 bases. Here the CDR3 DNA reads TGCAGCGTCACGGGGGCGGGGGGGACAGATACGCAGTATTTT. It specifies CSVTGAGGTDTQYF.